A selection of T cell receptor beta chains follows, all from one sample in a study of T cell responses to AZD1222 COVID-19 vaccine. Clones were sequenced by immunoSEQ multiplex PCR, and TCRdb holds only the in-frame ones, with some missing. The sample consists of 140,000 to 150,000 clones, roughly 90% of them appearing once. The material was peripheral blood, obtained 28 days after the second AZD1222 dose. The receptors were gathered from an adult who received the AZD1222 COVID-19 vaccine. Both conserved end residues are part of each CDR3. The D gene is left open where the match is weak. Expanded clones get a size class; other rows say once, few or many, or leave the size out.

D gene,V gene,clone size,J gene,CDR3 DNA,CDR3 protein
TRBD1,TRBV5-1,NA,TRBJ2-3,TGCGCCAGCAGCTTCACAGGGGGAACAGATACGCAGTATTTT,CASSFTGGTDTQYF
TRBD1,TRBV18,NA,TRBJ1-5,TGTGCCAGCTCACCAATACGGACAGGGGGAAGCAATCAGCCCCAGCATTTT,CASSPIRTGGSNQPQHF
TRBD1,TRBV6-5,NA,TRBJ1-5,TGTGCCAGCAGTTACAACGGACAGGGGGCAAATCAGCCCCAGCATTTT,CASSYNGQGANQPQHF
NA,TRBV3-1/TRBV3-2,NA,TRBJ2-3,TGTGCCAGCAGCCAAGTTCCAGGGGATTCAGATACGCAGTATTTT,CASSQVPGDSDTQYF
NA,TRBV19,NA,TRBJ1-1,TGTGCCAGTAGGGGAAACGGAGGGGCCCGTTGGGCTTTCTTT,CASRGNGGARWAFF
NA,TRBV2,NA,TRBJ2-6,TGTGCCAGCAGCTTACAGGGTGGGGCCGGGGCCAACGTCCTGACTTTC,CASSLQGGAGANVLTF
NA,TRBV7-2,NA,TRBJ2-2,TGTGCCAGCAGCTCCAGACTAGTATCGGGGGAGCTGTTTTTT,CASSSRLVSGELFF
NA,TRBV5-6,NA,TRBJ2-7,TGTGCCAGCAGCGCGGGGACGGACTACGAGCAGTACTTC,CASSAGTDYEQYF
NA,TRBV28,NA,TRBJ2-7,TGTGCCAGCAGCCTAGGGGCGACAATTTCCTACGAGCAGTACTTC,CASSLGATISYEQYF
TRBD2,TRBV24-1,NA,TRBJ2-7,TGTGCCACCAGTGATGAGGGAGGGAGTGGGACCTACGAGCAGTACTTC,CATSDEGGSGTYEQYF
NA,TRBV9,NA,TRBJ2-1,TGTGCCAGCGGCGGATTCGGACGGAGTCTATACAATGAGCAGTTCTTC,CASGGFGRSLYNEQFF
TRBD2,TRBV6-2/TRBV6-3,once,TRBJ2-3,TGTGCCAGCAGCCCTCACTCGGGACTAGCGGGGGCAGATACGCAGTATTTT,CASSPHSGLAGADTQYF
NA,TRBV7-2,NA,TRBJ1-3,TGTGCCAGCAGCCCCGACAGCTCTGGAAACACCATATATTTT,CASSPDSSGNTIYF
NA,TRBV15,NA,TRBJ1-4,TGTGCCACCAGCAGACAAGACAGGTTACGGGAAAAACTGTTTTTT,CATSRQDRLREKLFF
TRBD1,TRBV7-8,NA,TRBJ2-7,TGTGCCAGCAGCCCCGGGACAGGGGTCGTCGAGCAGTACTTC,CASSPGTGVVEQYF
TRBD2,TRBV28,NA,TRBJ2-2,TGTGCCAGCAGTTTTGGGACTAGCGGGATGGGCGGGGAGCTGTTTTTT,CASSFGTSGMGGELFF
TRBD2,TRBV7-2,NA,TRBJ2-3,TGTGCCAGCAGCTTTGCAACGCTAGCGGGCGTGCAGGATACGCAGTATTTT,CASSFATLAGVQDTQYF
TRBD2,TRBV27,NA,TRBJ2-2,TGTGCCAGCAGTTTAAGGGGGACTAGCGGGGGCACCGGGGAGCTGTTTTTT,CASSLRGTSGGTGELFF
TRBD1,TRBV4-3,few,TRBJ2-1,TGCGCCAGCAGCCAAGATATAACAGGGGGGTACAATGAGCAGTTCTTC,CASSQDITGGYNEQFF
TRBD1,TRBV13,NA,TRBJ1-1,TGTGCCAGCAGCTTGAGGACAGGGAACACTGAAGCTTTCTTT,CASSLRTGNTEAFF
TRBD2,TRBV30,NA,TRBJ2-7,TGTGCCTGGGCGCCGGGGGGATGGAACGAGCAGTACTTC,CAWAPGGWNEQYF
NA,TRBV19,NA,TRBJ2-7,TGTGCCAGTAGTATCCCAGACGAGCAGTACTTC,CASSIPDEQYF
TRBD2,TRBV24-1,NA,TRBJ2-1,TGTGCCACCAGTGATTCGACTAGCGGGAGGCCGAGCTCCTACAATGAGCAGTTCTTC,CATSDSTSGRPSSYNEQFF
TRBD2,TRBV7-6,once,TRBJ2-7,TGTGCCAGCAGCTCCCAGGCCGGGGGGGGGTACGAGCAGTACTTC,CASSSQAGGGYEQYF
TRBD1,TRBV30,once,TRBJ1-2,TGTGCCTGGAGTTCAGCAGGGGGCTTAAGGGGCTACACCTTC,CAWSSAGGLRGYTF
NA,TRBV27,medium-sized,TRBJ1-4,TGTGCCAGCGGCACCTTAAAGCATAATGAAAAACTGTTTTTT,CASGTLKHNEKLFF
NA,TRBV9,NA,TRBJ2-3,TGTGCCAGCAGCGTAGAAGTCTCGGATACGCAGTATTTT,CASSVEVSDTQYF
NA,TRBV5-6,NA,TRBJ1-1,TGTGCCAGCAGCTTCCAGGGTAGATGGACTGAAGCTTTCTTT,CASSFQGRWTEAFF
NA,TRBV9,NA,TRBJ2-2,TGTGCCAGCAGCGTCGCGGGATCGAACACCGGGGAGCTGTTTTTT,CASSVAGSNTGELFF
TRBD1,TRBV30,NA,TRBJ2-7,TGTGCCTGGTTTCGGACAGGGGGATCCTACGAGCAGTACTTC,CAWFRTGGSYEQYF
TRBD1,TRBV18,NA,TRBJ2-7,TGTGCCAGCTCATCCTCCGGGACAGGGGGATACGAGCAGTACTTC,CASSSSGTGGYEQYF
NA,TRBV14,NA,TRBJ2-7,TGTGCCAGCACCCCAAGTGGGGTGCACGAGCAGTACTTC,CASTPSGVHEQYF
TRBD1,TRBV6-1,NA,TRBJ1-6,TGTGCCAGCAGTGAAGGGGGGGACAGGCTAGTACCCCTCCACTTT,CASSEGGDRLVPLHF
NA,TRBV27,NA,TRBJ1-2,TGTGCCAGCAGCCACAGGGTGGGCTATGGCTACACCTTC,CASSHRVGYGYTF
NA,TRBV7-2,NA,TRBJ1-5,TGTGCCAGCAGCTTATCTGTGGGGCCCCAGCATTTT,CASSLSVGPQHF
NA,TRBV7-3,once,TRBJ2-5,TGTGCCAGCAGCTTATTTCCCCAGGATCAAGAGACCCAGTACTTC,CASSLFPQDQETQYF
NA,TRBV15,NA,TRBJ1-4,TGTGCCACCAGCAGAGGATCTAATGAAAAACTGTTTTTT,CATSRGSNEKLFF
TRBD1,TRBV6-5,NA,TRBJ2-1,TGTGCCAGCAGGCCCGGGACAGGGGGCAATGAGCAGTTCTTC,CASRPGTGGNEQFF
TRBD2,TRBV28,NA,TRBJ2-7,TGTGCCAGCAGTTTGTTAGCGGGATTTTACGAGCAGTACTTC,CASSLLAGFYEQYF
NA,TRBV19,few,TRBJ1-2,TGTGCCAGTAGGGAGAACAGGGTGGTTCATGGCTACACCTTC,CASRENRVVHGYTF
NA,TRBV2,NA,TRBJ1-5,TGTGCCAGCCTTCTATATAGCAATCAGCCCCAGCATTTT,CASLLYSNQPQHF
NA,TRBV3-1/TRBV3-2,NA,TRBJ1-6,TGTGCCAGCAGCCAAGAAGGATACTGGGGACCCCTCCACTTT,CASSQEGYWGPLHF
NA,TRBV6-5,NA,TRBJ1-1,TGTGCCAGCAGTTACTCCGGGACGCGGGGGGCTTTCTTT,CASSYSGTRGAFF
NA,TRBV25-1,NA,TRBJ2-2,TGTGCCAGCAGTGAAAGCTCAGGGGTCGGCACCGGGGAGCTGTTTTTT,CASSESSGVGTGELFF
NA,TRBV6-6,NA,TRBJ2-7,TGTGCCAGCAGTGGCCCGACAGGTGGGCTGTACGAGCAGTACTTC,CASSGPTGGLYEQYF
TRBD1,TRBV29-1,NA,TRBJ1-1,TGCAGCGTTGCCACAGGGGGCTTCACTGAAGCTTTCTTT,CSVATGGFTEAFF
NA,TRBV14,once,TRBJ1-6,TGTGCCAGCAGCCAACAGGGAGTAAATTCACCCCTCCACTTT,CASSQQGVNSPLHF
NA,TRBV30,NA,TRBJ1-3,TGTGCCTGGAGTGTAAAGGGGGCTGGAAACACCATATATTTT,CAWSVKGAGNTIYF
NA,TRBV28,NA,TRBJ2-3,TGTGCCAGCAGTTTCGGCCCAGGAGGGCCAGATACGCAGTATTTT,CASSFGPGGPDTQYF
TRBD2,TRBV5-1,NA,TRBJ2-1,TGCGCCAGCAGCGGGGGCGGGAGGTCCTACAATGAGCAGTTCTTC,CASSGGGRSYNEQFF
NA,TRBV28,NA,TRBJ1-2,TGTGCCAGCTGTCGCGCCGGCTATGGCTACACCTTC,CASCRAGYGYTF
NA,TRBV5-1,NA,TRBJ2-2,TGCGCCAGCAGCTTGGCTGGGCAGGGACAAAACACCGGGGAGCTGTTTTTT,CASSLAGQGQNTGELFF
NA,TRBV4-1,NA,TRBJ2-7,TGCGCCAGCAGCCAGAGAGACTACGAGCAGTACTTC,CASSQRDYEQYF